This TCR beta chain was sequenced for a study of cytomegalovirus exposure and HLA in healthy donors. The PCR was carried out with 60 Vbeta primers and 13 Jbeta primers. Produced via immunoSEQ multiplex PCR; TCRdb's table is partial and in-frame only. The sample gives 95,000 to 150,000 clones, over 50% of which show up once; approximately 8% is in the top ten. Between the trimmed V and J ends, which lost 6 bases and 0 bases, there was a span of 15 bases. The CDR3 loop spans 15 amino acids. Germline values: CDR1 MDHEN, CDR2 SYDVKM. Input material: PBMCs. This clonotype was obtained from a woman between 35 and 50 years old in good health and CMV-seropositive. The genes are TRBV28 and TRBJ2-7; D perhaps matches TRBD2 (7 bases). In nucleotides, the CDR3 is TGTGCCAGCAGAGGGGGGAGGGACATCTCCTACGAGCAGTACTTC. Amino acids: CASRGGRDISYEQYF.